Listed here is a single T cell receptor (beta chain). The time point: pretreatment peripheral blood. The data were taken from a study of PD-L1 blockade in urothelial cancer. Profiled with immunoSEQ multiplex PCR; TCRdb holds only in-frame clones, not every one. In the table there are around 100,000 clones, around 87% of which are singletons. This receptor was identified in a man in his 60s with urothelial cancer. The sequenced sample was PBMCs, obtained around atezolizumab (anti-PD-L1) treatment.

DNA for the CDR3: TGTGCCAGCTCACCACCCCCAGGGGTCGACGAGCAGTACTTC. It translates to CASSPPPGVDEQYF. This chain joins TRBV18 and TRBJ2-7; D is possibly TRBD1 (6 bases). Germline values: CDR1 KGHSH, CDR2 LQKENI. Trimming removed 0 bases at V and 5 bases at J, with 11 bases between. The CDR3 is 14 residues long. The full variable domain, in which reference TRBV18 and TRBJ2-7 provide the parts outside the CDR3, is NAGVMQNPRHLVRRRGQEARLRCSPMKGHSHVYWYRQLPEEGLKFMVYLQKENIIDESGMPKERFSAEFPKEGPSILRIQQVVRGDSAAYFCASSPPPGVDEQYFGPGTRLTVT.